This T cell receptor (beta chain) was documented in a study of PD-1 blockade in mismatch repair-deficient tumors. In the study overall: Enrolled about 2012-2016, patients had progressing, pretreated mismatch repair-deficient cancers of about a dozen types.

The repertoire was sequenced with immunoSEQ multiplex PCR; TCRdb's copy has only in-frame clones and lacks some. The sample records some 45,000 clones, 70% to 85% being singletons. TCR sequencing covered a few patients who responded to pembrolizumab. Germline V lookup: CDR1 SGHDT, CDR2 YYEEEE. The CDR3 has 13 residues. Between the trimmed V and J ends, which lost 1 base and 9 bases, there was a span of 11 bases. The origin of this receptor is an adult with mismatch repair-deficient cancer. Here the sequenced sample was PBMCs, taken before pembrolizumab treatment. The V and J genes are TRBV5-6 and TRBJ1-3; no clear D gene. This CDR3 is CASSLKPSGTIYF. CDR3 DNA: TGTGCCAGCAGCTTGAAACCCTCGGGCACCATATATTTT.